This T cell receptor (beta chain) is drawn from a study of T cells in Graves' hyperthyroidism and ophthalmopathy. General study results and limits: A 13 V-J model separated ophthalmopathy from stable hyperthyroidism.

RNA transcripts were the template for amplifying TCR beta CDR3 regions. The HTBI set primed first-round TCR CDR3 RT-PCR. TCRdb re-analysed the multiplex PCR reads in MiXCR, keeping a single row per CDR3 protein. This sample has some 270,000 distinct CDR3 sequences, with 10% to 15% found just once. This clonotype was seen a handful of times. Antigen unknown. Extraction of PBMCs used roughly 9.3 ml of fresh peripheral blood. Per germline, CDR1 MNHNS and CDR2 SASEGT. CDR3 length: 13 residues. The V gene lost 5 bases and the J gene lost 5 bases, with 12 bases spanning the gap. The V call is TRBV6-1, the J call TRBJ2-5; D possibly corresponds to TRBD2 (6 bases). The specimen sequenced was blood. This TCR came from a woman aged 25 to 39 with Graves' hyperthyroidism that later progressed to Graves' ophthalmopathy. The CDR3, as DNA: TGTGCCAGCAGTTATGGGGGGAGGGAGACCCAGTACTTC. This codes for CASSYGGRETQYF.